One sample yielded the 5 T cell receptor beta chains listed below, sequenced in a study of cytomegalovirus exposure and HLA in healthy donors. PCR employed 60 Vbeta and 13 Jbeta primers. This table comes from immunoSEQ multiplex PCR, and its TCRdb copy is limited to in-frame clones, with some not included. Among about 160,000 clones listed, 81% were seen once. Sequenced input: PBMCs. These receptors were taken from a woman aged 45-60 years in good health and CMV-seronegative.

The CDR3 spells CASSLRGRNTEAFF. CDR3 coding DNA: TGTGCCAGCAGCCTAAGGGGGAGGAACACTGAAGCTTTCTTT. The chain employs TRBV7-8 and TRBJ1-1; D perhaps matches TRBD1 (6 bases). The CDR3 totals 14 residues. Germline V lookup: CDR1 SGHVS, CDR2 FQNEAQ. The germline V and J ends were trimmed by 5 bases and 1 base, with 11 bases remaining between them.

The chain uses TRBV9 and TRBJ2-6, with TRBD2 as a possible D gene (6 bases). This CDR3 is built from 16 residues. The germline V gene encodes CDR1 SGDLS and CDR2 YYNGEE. The germline V and J ends were trimmed by 0 bases and 0 bases, with 7 bases remaining between them. This CDR3 reads CASSVAGDSGANVLTF. In nucleotides, the CDR3 is TGTGCCAGCAGCGTAGCGGGGGACTCTGGGGCCAACGTCCTGACTTTC.

V gene TRBV18 combines with J gene TRBJ1-1; no clear D. Germline loops: CDR1 KGHSH, CDR2 LQKENI. This CDR3 region has 13 residues. The germline V and J ends were trimmed by 4 bases and 2 bases, with 8 bases remaining between them. CDR3 region: CASSHSKNTEAFF. CDR3 sequence (DNA): TGTGCCAGCTCACACAGCAAAAACACTGAAGCTTTCTTT.

The J gene is TRBJ1-3, the V gene TRBV10-1; 7 nucleotides agree with TRBD1. Germline V gene sequence: CDR1 WNHNN, CDR2 SYGVQD (reference sequence). Trimming at V came to 2 bases and at J to 3 bases, leaving 7 bases not matched to a gene. This CDR3 comprises 16 residues. CDR3 region: CASSEGTGVVGNTIYF. The CDR3 nucleotides read TGCGCCAGCAGTGAGGGAACAGGGGTGGTTGGAAACACCATATATTTT.

As to this clone: Other DNA sequences of this sample code for an identical CDR3. The rearrangement links TRBV2 to TRBJ2-5; TRBD1 might be the D (6 bases). The V gene lost 3 bases and the J gene lost 5 bases, with 16 bases spanning the gap. The CDR3 is 15 residues long. Germline V gives CDR1 SNHLY, CDR2 FYNNEI. In DNA form, the CDR3 reads TGTGCCAGCAGTGAGTGGGGGCAGGGGTCGGAGACCCAGTACTTC. It codes for CASSEWGQGSETQYF.